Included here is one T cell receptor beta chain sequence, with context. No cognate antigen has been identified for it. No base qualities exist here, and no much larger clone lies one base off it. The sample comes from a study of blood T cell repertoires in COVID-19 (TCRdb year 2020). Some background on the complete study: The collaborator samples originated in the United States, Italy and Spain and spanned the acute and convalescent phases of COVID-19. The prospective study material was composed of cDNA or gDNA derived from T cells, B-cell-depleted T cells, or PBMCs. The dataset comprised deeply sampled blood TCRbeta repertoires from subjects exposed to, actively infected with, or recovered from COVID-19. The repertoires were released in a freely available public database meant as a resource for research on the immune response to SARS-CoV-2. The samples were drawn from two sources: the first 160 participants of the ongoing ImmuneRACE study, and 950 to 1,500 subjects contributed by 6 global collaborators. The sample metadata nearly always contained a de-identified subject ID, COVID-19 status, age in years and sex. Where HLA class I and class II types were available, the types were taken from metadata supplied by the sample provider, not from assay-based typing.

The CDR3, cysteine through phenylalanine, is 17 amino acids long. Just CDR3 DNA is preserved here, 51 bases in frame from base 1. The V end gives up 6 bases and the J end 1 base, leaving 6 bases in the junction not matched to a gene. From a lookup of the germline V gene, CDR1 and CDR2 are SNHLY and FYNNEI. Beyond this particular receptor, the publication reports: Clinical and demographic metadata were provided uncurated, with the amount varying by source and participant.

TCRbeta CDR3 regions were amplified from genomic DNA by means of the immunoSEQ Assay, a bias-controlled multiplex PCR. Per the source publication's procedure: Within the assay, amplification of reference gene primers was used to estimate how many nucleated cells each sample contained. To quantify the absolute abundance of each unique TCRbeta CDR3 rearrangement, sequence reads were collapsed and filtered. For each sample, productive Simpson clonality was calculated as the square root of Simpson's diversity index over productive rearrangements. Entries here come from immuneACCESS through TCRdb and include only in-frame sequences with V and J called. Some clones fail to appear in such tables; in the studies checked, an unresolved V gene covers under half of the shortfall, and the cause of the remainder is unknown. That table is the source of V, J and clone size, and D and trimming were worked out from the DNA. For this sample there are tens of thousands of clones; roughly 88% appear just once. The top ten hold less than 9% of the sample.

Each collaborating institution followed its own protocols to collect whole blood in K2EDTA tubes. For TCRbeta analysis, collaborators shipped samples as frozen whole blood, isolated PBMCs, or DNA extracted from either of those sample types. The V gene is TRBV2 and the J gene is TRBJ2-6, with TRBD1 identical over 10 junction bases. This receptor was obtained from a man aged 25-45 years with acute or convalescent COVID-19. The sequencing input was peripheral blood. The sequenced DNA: TGTGCCAGCAGGGGACAGGGGCGAGCTTCTGGGGCCAACGTCCTGACTTTC. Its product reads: CASRGQGRASGANVLTF. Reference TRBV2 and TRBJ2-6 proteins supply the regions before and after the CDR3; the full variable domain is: EPEVTQTPSHQVTQMGQEVILRCVPISNHLYFYWYRQILGQKVEFLVSFYNNEISEKSEIFDDQFSVERPDGSNFTLKIRSTKLEDSAMYFCASRGQGRASGANVLTFGAGSRLTVL.